The 18 T cell receptor beta chains given below trace back to one sample, sequenced in a study of Graves' ophthalmopathy and Graves' hyperthyroidism. The study amplified TCR beta CDR3 regions using RNA transcripts. First-round RT-PCR used HTBI primers; second-round multiplex PCR followed. In TCRdb, the multiplex PCR reads were re-called with MiXCR into one record per CDR3 protein. The table includes approximately 500,000 distinct CDR3 sequences, approximately 14% detected once. The sequenced material came from blood. These receptors all stem from a woman aged 25 to 39 with Graves' ophthalmopathy.

This clonotype was counted at least ten times. The chain recombines TRBV5-1 with TRBJ1-1, with TRBD1 as a possible D gene (6 bases). This CDR3 is 14 amino acids long. Trimming took off 6 bases at V and 2 bases at J, with 14 bases between the two ends. Germline loops: CDR1 SGHRS, CDR2 YFSETQ. The CDR3: CASTARTANTEAFF. The CDR3, as DNA: TGCGCCAGCACCGCGAGGACAGCTAACACTGAAGCTTTCTTT.

The V gene is TRBV6-1, the J gene TRBJ1-1; D unclear. This CDR3 comprises 13 residues. Germline assignment: CDR1 MNHNS and CDR2 SASEGT. Trimming pared 6 bases from V and 10 bases from J, leaving 18 bases between. CDR3 protein: CASRGRTEISAFF. The CDR3 DNA sequence: TGTGCCAGCAGGGGGAGGACGGAGATTTCAGCTTTCTTT.

At least ten counts were recorded for this clonotype. The chain employs TRBV28 and TRBJ1-2, with D hard to call. The length of the CDR3 is 15 residues. Germline V CDR1 and CDR2: MDHEN, SYDVKM. V was clipped by 10 bases and J by 2 bases, with 20 bases between them. This CDR3 is CATRIIQGGNYGYTF. For the CDR3, the DNA is TGTGCCACCCGAATTATACAAGGAGGGAACTATGGCTACACCTTC.

This clonotype has just a few counts. This sequence joins TRBV28 and TRBJ2-2; the match to TRBD2 covers 7 bases. Germline CDR1 and CDR2: MDHEN and SYDVKM. V trimming: 11 bases; J trimming: 1 base; junction bases outside the gene matches: 1. This CDR3 is built from 12 residues. CDR3 sequence (DNA): TGTGCCGGGGGGGGGAACACCGGGGAGCTGTTTTTT. It codes for CAGGGNTGELFF.

The chain employs TRBV11-2 and TRBJ2-7, with unresolved D. The CDR3 has 14 residues. V lost 6 bases, J lost 2 bases, and 14 bases lay in between. Germline values: CDR1 SGHAT, CDR2 FQNNGV. In nucleotides, the CDR3 is TGTGCCAGCAGTCTAGGGTTTGGGGCCTACGAGCAGTACTTC. Translation: CASSLGFGAYEQYF.

In this sample, this clonotype turned up once. The chain is built from TRBV15 and TRBJ1-1, with TRBD1 matching over 11 bases. This CDR3 has 15 residues. CDR1 is LNHNV, CDR2 YYDKDF, per germline (reference sequence). Trimming removed 5 bases from V and 3 bases from J; junction bases left unmatched: 5. The chain's CDR3 is CATSGGQGADTEAFF. The CDR3 bases are TGTGCCACCAGCGGTGGACAGGGGGCCGACACTGAAGCTTTCTTT.

This clonotype was recorded at least ten times. This chain's CDR3 is CASSQTGGAFETQYF. In DNA form, the CDR3 reads TGCGCCAGCAGCCAAACAGGGGGCGCGTTTGAGACCCAGTACTTC. J is TRBJ2-5 and V is TRBV4-1; 9 bases align to TRBD1. The trim removed 2 bases at V and 5 bases at J, leaving 6 bases unmatched. There are 15 residues in the CDR3. Germline CDR1 MGHRA, CDR2 YSYEKL.

This clonotype has a handful of counts. The chain couples TRBV11-2 to TRBJ1-2, with TRBD1 matching 8 bases. CDR1 and CDR2 (germline): SGHAT, FQNNGV. J gave up 4 bases and V 1 base, and 8 bases lay outside the gene matches. There are 16 residues in the CDR3. The CDR3 coding sequence is TGTGCCAGCAGCTTAGGCGGACAGGGTATCGGCTATGGCTACACCTTC. Translation: CASSLGGQGIGYGYTF.

This clonotype appeared a single time. This rearrangement joins TRBV7-6 to TRBJ2-7, with TRBD1 matching over 8 bases. Germline values: CDR1 SGHVS, CDR2 FNYEAQ. Trimming took 5 bases from V and 4 from J; bases not matched to a gene: 10. The CDR3 runs to 15 residues. DNA for the CDR3: TGTGCCAGCAGCCACGAAGGACAGGGTCGGTACGAGCAGTACTTC. It translates to CASSHEGQGRYEQYF.

In this sample, this clonotype turned up many times. The chain couples TRBV20-1 to TRBJ2-7, with 8 bases identical to TRBD2. V shed 3 bases and J 5 bases; nucleotides not matched to a gene: 9. Germline lookup yields CDR1 DFQATT and CDR2 SNEGSKA (reference sequence). CDR3 length: 14 amino acids. The CDR3 nucleotides read TGCAGTGCTAGCAGGTCGGGGGGGCCTAACGAGCAGTACTTC. It encodes CSASRSGGPNEQYF.

In this sample, this clonotype turned up many times. The chain recombines TRBV5-4 with TRBJ2-7; D is ambiguous. The germline V gene encodes CDR1 SGHNT and CDR2 YYREEE (reference sequence). V lost 2 bases and J 5 bases, leaving 8 bases between the germline ends. The CDR3 has 12 amino acids. The CDR3 reads CASSFLTDEQYF. CDR3 DNA sequence: TGTGCCAGCAGCTTCCTGACCGACGAGCAGTACTTC.

This clonotype was detected ten times or more. The genes are TRBV30 and TRBJ2-5; a weak D match, TRBD1 (5 bases). This CDR3 region has 14 residues. Germline assignment: CDR1 GTSNPN and CDR2 SVGIG (reference sequence). V dropped 3 bases and J dropped 0 bases, with 11 bases sitting between them. The CDR3 loop is CAWRQQAHQETQYF. CDR3 sequence (DNA): TGTGCCTGGAGGCAACAGGCCCACCAAGAGACCCAGTACTTC.

This clonotype was recorded at least ten times. The chain recombines TRBV20-1 with TRBJ2-7; 10 bases map to TRBD1. The germline V gene has CDR1 DFQATT and CDR2 SNEGSKA (reference sequence). The CDR3 length is 14 residues. The CDR3 DNA follows: TGCAGCGGGGACCGGGGACAGGGGAATTGGGAGCAGTACTTC. Amino acid sequence: CSGDRGQGNWEQYF.

This clonotype was counted ten times or more. This chain connects TRBV28 to TRBJ1-2, with TRBD1 as a possible D gene (5 bases). The CDR3 contains 13 residues. V gave up 6 bases and J gave up 7 bases, with 15 bases separating them. Germline V gene lookup returns CDR1 MDHEN and CDR2 SYDVKM. For the CDR3, the DNA is TGTGCCAGCAGCCCCGGGGGGTTCTCTGGCTACACCTTC. Protein product: CASSPGGFSGYTF.

The sample holds many counts of this clonotype. V gene TRBV11-2 combines with J gene TRBJ2-1; 8 bases fit TRBD2. Trimming removed 5 bases from V and 6 bases from J; junction bases left unmatched: 12. Germline V lookup: CDR1 SGHAT, CDR2 FQNNGV. CDR3 length: 16 amino acids. The CDR3 bases are TGTGCCAGCAGCCCCCGGGGGGGAGATACTTCCAATGAGCAGTTCTTC. Encoded protein: CASSPRGGDTSNEQFF.

This clonotype was detected ten times or more. The chain links TRBV7-8 to TRBJ1-5; TRBD1 matches at 8 bases. The CDR3 extends over 15 amino acids. V lost 1 base, J lost 5 bases, and 4 bases stayed unmatched. CDR1 and CDR2 (germline): SGHVS, FQNEAQ. In DNA form, the CDR3 reads TGTGCCAGCAGCTTAGGCAGGGGGCCTTATCAGCCCCAGCATTTT. It yields the protein CASSLGRGPYQPQHF.

This clonotype was detected a few times. This chain joins TRBV4-1 and TRBJ1-1; D is ambiguous. The V end was cut by 6 bases, the J end by 2 bases, with 13 bases between. The CDR3 has 14 amino acids. Germline CDR1 MGHRA, CDR2 YSYEKL. Here the CDR3 reads CASRGRTENTEAFF. DNA of the CDR3: TGCGCCAGCAGGGGGAGGACGGAAAACACTGAAGCTTTCTTT.

This clonotype has at least ten counts. V gene TRBV10-3 combines with J gene TRBJ2-5, with a weak D call TRBD1 (7 bases). The V end lost 7 bases, the J end lost 1 base, and 16 bases lay between the germline ends. This CDR3 is built from 15 residues. Germline assignment: CDR1 ENHRY and CDR2 SYGVKD. The CDR3 reads CAIKGNRGGQETQYF. In nucleotides, the CDR3 is TGTGCCATCAAGGGGAACAGGGGAGGCCAAGAGACCCAGTACTTC.